Following are 5 T cell receptor beta chains from one sample sequenced in a study of neurological immune-mediated disorders. TCRdb ran MiXCR on the 5' RACE reads and lists one entry per CDR3 protein. The repertoire holds under 60,000 distinct CDR3 sequences, roughly 25% seen once, with roughly 25% in the top ten. The sample consisted of PBMCs. The receptor set was obtained from a woman in her 70s in good health.

This clonotype was recorded many times. The V call is TRBV20-1, the J call TRBJ2-3; no clear D. V was trimmed by 6 bases and J by 2 bases, leaving 12 bases between them. CDR1 and CDR2 (germline): DFQATT, SNEGSKA (reference sequence). The CDR3 totals 13 residues. CDR3 region: CSALVRVTDTQYF. CDR3 nucleotides: TGCAGTGCCCTGGTAAGGGTCACAGATACGCAGTATTTT.

This clonotype has at least ten counts. V usage is TRBV28 and J usage is TRBJ1-2, with D hard to call. The V gene's germline CDR1 is MDHEN and CDR2 SYDVKM. The CDR3 loop spans 12 amino acids. Trimming took 8 bases from V and 6 from J, leaving 13 bases between them. The CDR3 bases are TGTGCCAGCGTGAGGCGAGGCCATGGCTACACCTTC. It translates to CASVRRGHGYTF.

This clonotype was detected ten times or more. V is TRBV10-3 and J is TRBJ2-3; 7 bases agree with TRBD2. The CDR3 has 17 residues. The germline gives CDR1 ENHRY, CDR2 SYGVKD. Losses at the gene ends were 5 bases for V and 0 bases for J; bases not matched to a gene: 11. The CDR3: CAISPVSRSGSTDTQYF. CDR3 in DNA: TGTGCCATCAGTCCCGTCTCGCGTAGCGGGAGCACAGATACGCAGTATTTT.

The chain carries TRBV12-3 or TRBV12-4 and TRBJ1-3, with D maybe TRBD1 (6 bases). Deletions cut 3 bases from V and 2 bases from J, with 14 bases between. There are 16 residues in the CDR3. CDR3 DNA sequence: TGTGCCAGCAGTTTGAACACAGGGTTTCCTGGAAACACCATATATTTT. As protein: CASSLNTGFPGNTIYF.

This clonotype has at least ten counts. This chain connects TRBV6-6 to TRBJ2-3; D unresolved. CDR1 MNHNY and CDR2 SVGAGI come from the germline V gene (reference sequence). The CDR3 runs 13 residues. Trimming shortened V by 7 bases and J by 1 base, and 9 bases separated the two germline ends. The CDR3 nucleotides read TGTGCCAGCAATTTCCGGGGCACAGATACGCAGTATTTT. It translates to CASNFRGTDTQYF.